This T cell receptor beta chain emerged from a study of blood T cells in healthy people across ages (dated by TCRdb to the mid-2010s). Study-wide context: In model experiments, template switching captured about one uniquely barcoded TCR beta cDNA molecule for every two T cells. The study measured age-related changes in TCR beta repertoire diversity using deep sequencing normalized with unique cDNA molecular identifiers. Four age groups were formed from the donors: young (average 16 years), middle-aged (around 39), aged (approximately 60) and long-lived (about 75). To avoid experimental bias, donors of different ages were spread randomly across the sequencing lanes. Using the same blood draw, the study looked at two additional independent replicas of 1 million unique cDNA reads for two donors, one aged 18 to 29 and the other aged 80 or older.

Library prep was done by 5' RACE. The data were produced on an Illumina HiSeq 2500. A second PCR of roughly 7 to 12 cycles was run with a J-beta primer mix and a sample-barcoded 5' primer. Each TCR beta cDNA molecule received a unique molecular identifier from a template-switch 5' adaptor carrying 12 random nucleotides. Each sample yielded at least 2.5 million CDR3-containing paired-end reads. The Mint cDNA synthesis kit, primed by a TRBC-specific oligonucleotide, was used to synthesize first-strand cDNA from all RNA. After uracil-DNA glycosylase treatment, a first 18-cycle PCR used universal primers M1SS and BC2_uni_R on all cDNA. The source study handled its data this way. For normalization, 1 million high-quality reads were randomly selected from each sample, with every read carrying a distinct molecular identifier. Reads sharing molecular identifiers were discarded rather than binned into consensus sequences. CDR3 identification, clonotype clustering and error correction used MiTCR with a Q25 quality threshold and the strictest error-elimination algorithm. Lower-bound total TCR beta diversity was estimated with a nonparametric unseen species model using Euler transformation. Through fastp at Q25 and MiXCR, TCRdb rebuilt clones from the public reads, retaining in-frame beta chains. Rows merge per CDR3 protein into single entries with the most common DNA and genes. The V and J calls were not made by the authors but by TCRdb's processing. The sample data list roughly 1,500,000 distinct CDR3 sequences, and 30% to 40% of these were observed just once. The top ten clonotypes cover roughly 10% of the sample.

This clonotype was seen just once. Its antigen is unknown. The junction differs from germline at one of its ends, possibly a read error. Reading from cysteine to phenylalanine, the CDR3 counts 14 amino acids. Left in the record is the CDR3 DNA by itself, 42 bases read in frame from the first base. CDR1 and CDR2 are read off the germline V gene as MNHEY and SVGEGT. Beyond this particular receptor, the publication reports: Because profiling used bulk unsorted PBMCs, naive and antigen-experienced compartments could not be compared conclusively. A strong correlation was found between observed TCR beta diversity and the percentage of naive T cells measured by flow cytometry. Because donor CMV infection status was unknown, age-related changes in expanded clonotypes were potentially confounded. The long-lived group showed more naive CD4+ T cells, fewer expanded clones and increased TCR diversity than the aged group, suggesting age selection. Estimates of total diversity based on one million sequenced T cells were considered lower bounds and underestimates. As age increased, observed TCR beta diversity per million T cells dropped in a roughly linear way, and a significant reduction was already evident by age around 41.

The approximately 40 donors, aged roughly 6 to 95 years, were systemically healthy Caucasian individuals from Russia. Approximately 11 milliliters of peripheral blood were drawn from each donor into EDTA-treated Vacutainer tubes. Ficoll-Paque density-gradient centrifugation was used to isolate PBMCs, with at least 7 million per sample. Trizol reagent was used to extract total RNA from the PBMCs, yielding at least 6 micrograms per sample. Naive CD45RAhigh/CD27high T cell percentages were measured by flow cytometry on a PBMC aliquot from every donor. The V and J genes are TRBV6-2 or TRBV6-3 and TRBJ2-6; the D segment is perhaps TRBD1 or TRBD2, each sharing 5 matched bases. This TCR was recovered from a woman aged 30 to 39 in good health. Sequenced material: blood. The nucleotide sequence is given as TGTGCCAGCAAAGGGACCTCTGGGGCCAACGCCCTGACTTTC. This sequence encodes CASKGTSGANALTF.